The 16 T cell receptor beta chains below were found in one sample sequenced in a study of CD8+ T cells in alopecia areata. RNA extraction was followed by reverse transcription into cDNA, which acted as the sequencing template. TCRdb keeps only in-frame clones here, not all; method: immunoSEQ multiplex PCR. The record shows around 110,000 clones for this sample, with no singletons present. Specimen: lesional skin. The receptors derive from a C3H/HeJ mouse with alopecia areata. The strain's MHC haplotype is H2-k.

This clone came up a few times. Gene names refer to mouse genes. The read halts 4 residues ahead of the CDR3 end, with the missing end drawn from the germline J gene. This rearrangement joins TRBV1 to TRBJ1-4, with 11 bases matching TRBD1. V trimming: 3 bases; J trimming: 5 bases; junction bases outside the gene matches: 5. CDR1 is NSQYPW and CDR2 is LRSPGD in the germline V gene (reference sequence). The CDR3 length is 16 residues. The CDR3 DNA, read in part, is TGCACCTGCAGTGCCGCGGGACAGGGGGGGAACGAA. Translating it yields CTCSAAGQGGNE. The full CDR3 sequence reads CTCSAAGQGGNERLFF.

This clone has more than one count but fewer than ten. The gene names given are mouse names. From the germline J gene comes the end of the CDR3, since the read stops 4 residues before it. The V call is TRBV1, the J call TRBJ2-1; tentatively, D is TRBD1 (5 bases). This CDR3 has 13 amino acids. Germline CDR1 reads NSQYPW; CDR2 reads LRSPGD (reference sequence). CDR3 DNA, as far as it was read: TGCACCTGCAGTGCAGATCGACAGCCT. This translates into CTCSADRQP. The complete CDR3 reads CTCSADRQPEQFF.

Concerning this clone itself: Gene names and germline refer to mouse. The sequenced fragment ends 4 residues before the CDR3 boundary, so the rest is inferred from the germline J gene. J is TRBJ1-1 and V is TRBV17; 11 bases map to TRBD1. This CDR3 contains 14 residues. Germline V gene lookup returns CDR1 MNHDT and CDR2 YYDKIL. The CDR3 here is CASRDRGLGTEVFF. Incomplete CDR3 DNA: TGTGCTAGCAGGGACAGGGGGCTTGGTACA.

This clone was found a few times. Gene names and germline refer to mouse. The CDR3 protein is CASSVGTGTNSDYTF. The part of the CDR3 DNA that was read is TGTGCCAGCAGTGTCGGGACAGGTACAAACTCC. This chain connects TRBV13-3 to TRBJ1-2; 8 bases are shared with TRBD1. The CDR3 end lies 4 residues beyond the end of the read and is filled in from the germline J gene. This CDR3 comprises 15 residues. Trimming at V came to 3 bases and at J to 0 bases, leaving 4 bases not matched to a gene. The germline gives CDR1 NNHDY, CDR2 SYVADS.

With regard to this clone: The germline and genes are mouse ones. The CDR3 end falls 4 residues outside the read, so it is completed with the germline J gene. V and J are TRBV19 and TRBJ2-7, with 10 nucleotides matching TRBD1. The CDR3 runs 13 residues. Germline values: CDR1 FNHDT, CDR2 SITEND (reference sequence). The sequenced part of the CDR3 DNA is TGTGCCAGCACCGGGACAGGGGCTTAT. This sequence encodes CASTGTGAY. The full CDR3 reads CASTGTGAYEQYF.

About this clone: Mouse names are used for the genes. The read ends 4 residues before the CDR3 terminus; that terminus is restored from the germline J gene. The genes are TRBV19 and TRBJ2-1, with 8 bases fitting TRBD2. Germline V gene lookup returns CDR1 FNHDT and CDR2 SITEND (reference sequence). J gave up 5 bases and V 1 base, and 2 bases lay outside the gene matches. This CDR3 comprises 14 residues. The CDR3 sequence is CASSITTGDAEQFF. The part of the CDR3 DNA that was read is TGTGCCAGCAGTATAACGACTGGGGATGCT.

Comments on this clone: Gene names follow the mouse nomenclature. The read terminates 4 residues before the CDR3 end, so the remaining end is supplied by the germline J gene. The rearrangement joins TRBV13-1 to TRBJ2-2; D not certain. The V gene's germline CDR1 is NSHNY and CDR2 SYGAGN. The CDR3 consists of 13 residues. V lost 4 bases and J 1 base, leaving 5 bases between the germline ends. CDR3 in amino acids: CASSPKNTGQLYF. The CDR3 DNA, read in part, is TGTGCCAGCAGTCCCAAAAACACCGGG.

This clone came up many times. Gene names and germline match the mouse. The CDR3 end is not reached by the read, which stops 4 residues before it; the germline J gene fills it in. The V and J genes are TRBV17 and TRBJ1-2, with 10 bases lining up with TRBD1. The germline gives CDR1 MNHDT, CDR2 YYDKIL. Germline trimming cut 1 base from V and 4 bases from J; bases unmatched to any gene: 0. This CDR3 is built from 14 residues. CDR3 bases read: TGTGCTAGCAGTAGAGGACAGGGGGCCTCC. Its translation is CASSRGQGAS. The CDR3 as a whole reads CASSRGQGASDYTF.

This clone was observed at least ten times. TCRdb gives a protein that differs at residue 12 from what the DNA encodes, so the protein here is translated from the DNA. Germline and genes here are mouse. The CDR3 end falls 3 residues outside the read, so it is completed with the germline J gene. The V gene is TRBV1, the J gene TRBJ1-3; D is perhaps TRBD1 (6 bases). Germline loops: CDR1 NSQYPW, CDR2 LRSPGD (reference sequence). The CDR3 runs 15 residues. Trimming took off 0 bases at V and 4 bases at J, with 10 bases between the two ends. The CDR3 bases that were read are TGCACCTGCAGTGCAGAGGGGGCGCTGGGAAATACG. Translated: CTCSAEGALGNT. The CDR3 as a whole reads CTCSAEGALGNTLYF.

Note on this clone: The genes and germline here are from mouse. Coverage ceases 4 residues before the CDR3 finishes, and the germline J gene fills in the end. The V and J genes are TRBV13-3 and TRBJ2-7; 9 positions agree with TRBD2. Germline CDR1 and CDR2: NNHDY and SYVADS. This CDR3 region has 15 residues. The CDR3 DNA, read in part, is TGTGCCAGCAGTGATGCCCTGGGGGGGATTTAT. Its protein product is CASSDALGGIY. The full CDR3 protein reads CASSDALGGIYEQYF.

This clone occurred a few times. Gene names are the mouse ones. From the germline J gene comes the end of the CDR3, since the read stops 4 residues before it. The chain uses TRBV13-3 and TRBJ1-1; a weak D match, TRBD1 (5 bases). The CDR3 spans 13 residues. The germline CDR1 and CDR2 sequences are NNHDY and SYVADS. V shed 5 bases and J shed 3 bases, with 11 bases lying between them. The sequenced part of the CDR3 DNA is TGTGCCAGCAGGGACGCAGGGTACACA. It specifies CASRDAGYT. From start to end, the CDR3 is CASRDAGYTEVFF.

In regard to this clone: Genes and germline are mouse. Read data end 4 residues before the CDR3 end; the end is taken from the germline J gene. The V gene is TRBV13-3, the J gene TRBJ2-2; D may be TRBD1 (5 bases). From germline, CDR1 is NNHDY and CDR2 SYVADS. This CDR3 spans 14 amino acids. The V end was cut by 3 bases, the J end by 5 bases, with 11 bases between. CDR3 protein: CASSAGFGTGQLYF. CDR3 DNA (partial): TGTGCCAGCAGTGCAGGGTTTGGGACCGGG. The full variable domain, completed using reference TRBV13-3 and TRBJ2-2, is EAAVTQSPRSKVAVTGGKVTLSCHQTNNHDYMYWYRQDTGHGLRLIHYSYVADSTEKGDIPDGYKASRPSQENFSLILELASLSQTAVYFCASSAGFGTGQLYFGEGSKLTVL.

This clone has more than one count but fewer than ten. The germline and genes are mouse ones. The missing CDR3 end, 4 residues past where the read stops, is filled in from the germline J gene. V usage is TRBV13-2 and J usage is TRBJ2-5; possible D gene TRBD1, 6 bases. Germline V gene sequence: CDR1 NNHNN, CDR2 SYGAGS (reference sequence). The V gene lost 1 base and the J gene lost 3 bases, with 9 bases spanning the gap. This CDR3 has 14 residues. The CDR3 DNA, read in part, is TGTGCCAGCGGTGATACGGACAGACAAGAC. This sequence encodes CASGDTDRQD. The full-length CDR3 reads as CASGDTDRQDTQYF.

As to this clone: The listed genes are named as in mouse. The read falls 4 residues short of the CDR3 end, and the missing part is taken from the germline J gene. The gene calls are TRBV13-3 and TRBJ2-2, with D unclear. V lost 2 bases and J 1 base, leaving 6 bases between the germline ends. This CDR3 spans 14 amino acids. From germline, CDR1 is NNHDY and CDR2 SYVADS. The sequenced part of the CDR3 DNA is TGTGCCAGCAGTGACCAGATAAACACCGGG. Protein product: CASSDQINTG. The full CDR3 protein is CASSDQINTGQLYF.

This clone was detected a few times. Here the gene names and germline are mouse. The CDR3 end lies 4 residues beyond the end of the read and is filled in from the germline J gene. The chain uses TRBV31 and TRBJ1-2; D is undetermined. This CDR3 has 12 amino acids. CDR1 is GKSSPN, CDR2 SITVG, per germline. CDR3 bases read: TGTGCCTGGAGTCTAGTCTGGGGC. Translation gives CAWSLVWG. Given in full, the CDR3 is CAWSLVWGDYTF.

Worth noting for this clone: Genes and germline come from the mouse. The read comes to an end 4 residues before the CDR3 does, leaving the germline J gene to fill in the end. This chain joins TRBV19 and TRBJ2-1, with 7 bases lining up with TRBD2. The CDR3 is 15 residues long. V dropped 4 bases and J dropped 1; count of bases not matched to a gene: 5. CDR1 FNHDT and CDR2 SITEND come from the germline V gene (reference sequence). Partial CDR3 DNA: TGTGCCAGCAGTCTCCCGACTGGGAACTATGCT. Its protein is CASSLPTGNYA. The entire CDR3 is CASSLPTGNYAEQFF.